The T cell receptor (beta chain) described here comes from a study of identical twins. TCRdb independently ran MiXCR on the 5' RACE reads; one entry per CDR3 protein. The sample includes some 250,000 distinct CDR3 sequences, approximately 7.1% of them seen just once. This clonotype has ten or more counts. What it recognizes is unknown. CDR1 is LGHDT and CDR2 is YNNKEL in the germline V gene (reference sequence). Trimming at V came to 4 bases and at J to 1 base, leaving 8 bases not matched to a gene. The CDR3 totals 17 residues. Healthy Caucasians provided all donations. Study-wide results and limits: Abundant cord blood beta clonotypes carried fewer insertions; memory repertoires showed none.

These data also formed part of another study, on T cells expressing NK-cell markers.

The sequenced sample consisted of CD8+ T cells sorted from blood. The clonotype comes from a woman aged 18-30 years in good health. The chain has TRBV3-1 and TRBJ1-3; TRBD1 matches 9 bases. In DNA form, the CDR3 reads TGTGCCAGCAGCCCTAAGGGACAGGGACGATCTGGAAACACCATATATTTT. This sequence encodes CASSPKGQGRSGNTIYF. Full variable domain (missing parts from reference TRBV3-1 and TRBJ1-3): DTAVSQTPKYLVTQMGNDKSIKCEQNLGHDTMYWYKQDSKKFLKIMFSYNNKELIINETVPNRFSPKSPDKAHLNLHINSLELGDSAVYFCASSPKGQGRSGNTIYFGEGSWLTVV.